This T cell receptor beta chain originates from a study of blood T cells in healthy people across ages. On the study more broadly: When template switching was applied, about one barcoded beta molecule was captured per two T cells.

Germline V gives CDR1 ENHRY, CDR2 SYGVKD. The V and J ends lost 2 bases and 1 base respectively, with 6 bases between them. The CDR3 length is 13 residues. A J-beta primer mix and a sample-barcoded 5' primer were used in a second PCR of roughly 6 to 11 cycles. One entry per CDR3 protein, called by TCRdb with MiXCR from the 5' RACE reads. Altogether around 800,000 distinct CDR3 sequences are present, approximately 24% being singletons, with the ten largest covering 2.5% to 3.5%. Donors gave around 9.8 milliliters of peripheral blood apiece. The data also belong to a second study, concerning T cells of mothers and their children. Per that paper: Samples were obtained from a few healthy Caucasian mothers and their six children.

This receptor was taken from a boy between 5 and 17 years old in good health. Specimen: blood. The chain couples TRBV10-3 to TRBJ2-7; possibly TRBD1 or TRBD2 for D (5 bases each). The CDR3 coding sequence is TGTGCCATCAGTGAGGGGGGTTCCTACGAGCAGTACTTC. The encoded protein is CAISEGGSYEQYF.